This T cell receptor beta chain was recorded in a study of cytomegalovirus exposure and HLA in healthy donors. Study findings and constraints: On later analysis, the bulk of CMV-associated TCR beta chains appeared to be HLA-restricted.

About this clone: What it binds is unknown. Additional DNA sequences in this sample encode the identical CDR3.

CDR3 length equals 15 residues. Trimming removed 0 bases from V and 3 bases from J; junction bases left unmatched: 2. Germline values: CDR1 MNHEY, CDR2 SVGAGI. PCR amplification relied on 60 Vbeta primers (plus 13 Jbeta primers). Assay used: immunoSEQ multiplex PCR; TCRdb lists only in-frame clones, some missing. There are over 95,000 clones in the sample; approximately 80% occur only once, and roughly 12% lies in the top ten. V usage is TRBV6-5 and J usage is TRBJ1-1, with 9 bases lining up with TRBD1. Sequenced material: PBMCs. The sequence came from a woman between 40 and 55 years old in good health and CMV-seropositive. The CDR3 DNA follows: TGTGCCAGCAGTTACTCGAGGACAGGGGACACTGAAGCTTTCTTT. This codes for CASSYSRTGDTEAFF.